A selection of T cell receptor beta chains follows, all from one sample in a study of blood T cells in healthy people across ages. TCRdb redid the calling of the 5' RACE reads with MiXCR, one entry per CDR3 protein. Seen here are 710,000 or so distinct CDR3 sequences, about 20% observed once, and the top ten hold around 21%. The sample taken for sequencing was blood. The source of these receptors is a man in his sixties or seventies in good health. Both conserved end residues are part of each CDR3. The D gene is left open where the match is weak. The size field is filled for only some rows; it gives once, few, many or a size class.

TRBV9	TRBJ2-5	few	NA	TGTGCCAGCAGCCGGAGGCAGGGAGGTTACCAAGAGACCCAGTACTTC	CASSRRQGGYQETQYF
TRBV5-1	TRBJ1-4	NA	NA	TGCGCCAGCAGCTTGGTTCTGGAGGAAAAACTGTTTTTT	CASSLVLEEKLFF
TRBV10-2	TRBJ2-7	NA	NA	TGCGCCAGCAGTGACCCAGGGGGGGGCAGTTCCTACGAGCAGCACTTC	CASSDPGGGSSYEQHF
TRBV6-6	TRBJ2-1	few	TRBD1	TGTGCCAGCAGTTACCGGCAGGGGGCTTCGAATGAGCAGTTCTTC	CASSYRQGASNEQFF
TRBV28	TRBJ2-1	NA	NA	TGTGCCAGCAGTTTTTTCAGGGGCGCTGAGCAGTTCTTC	CASSFFRGAEQFF
TRBV27	TRBJ2-2	once	NA	TGTGCCAGCAGTCCGGGCCGGGACCTCTACACCGGGGAGCTGTTTTTT	CASSPGRDLYTGELFF
TRBV12-3/TRBV12-4	TRBJ2-1	few	TRBD2	TGTGCCAGCAGTTCGACCACTAGCGGGTCATACAATGAGCAGTTCTTC	CASSSTTSGSYNEQFF
TRBV6-4	TRBJ2-7	NA	NA	TGTGCCAGCAGTGAAGAAGGACAGTTCTACGAGCAGTACTTC	CASSEEGQFYEQYF
TRBV2	TRBJ2-2	NA	NA	TGTGCCAGCAGTGGCTACAGGGCGAACACCGGGGAGCTGTTTTTT	CASSGYRANTGELFF
TRBV29-1	TRBJ1-2	many	NA	TGCAGCGTTGAGCTGAACTATGGCTACACCTTC	CSVELNYGYTF
TRBV6-6	TRBJ2-7	few	NA	TGTGCCAGCAGTTACCCTGAACGAGGGTCGCAGTACTTC	CASSYPERGSQYF
TRBV29-1	TRBJ2-7	few	TRBD1	TGCAGCGTGGGACGCCGGGACAGGCCCTACTACGAGCAGTACTTC	CSVGRRDRPYYEQYF
TRBV5-1	TRBJ1-2	many	NA	TGCGCCAGCAGCTTGGGCGAACGCGGCTATGGCTACACCTTC	CASSLGERGYGYTF
TRBV7-6	TRBJ2-7	few	NA	TGTGCCAGCAGCTTAGAGCGCTCCGGGGGGCAGTACTTC	CASSLERSGGQYF
TRBV11-2	TRBJ2-1	few	TRBD2	TGTGCCAGCAGCTTAGCAGCGGGGGTCGGCTACAATGAGCAGTTCTTC	CASSLAAGVGYNEQFF
TRBV7-9	TRBJ1-4	once	TRBD1	TGTGCCAGCAGCTCACCCGGGACAGGGATAGGGAAACTGTTTTTT	CASSSPGTGIGKLFF
TRBV28	TRBJ1-5	few	TRBD1	TGTGCCAGCAGTTTCGGGACAGCCCTAGGGAATCAGCCCCAGCATTTT	CASSFGTALGNQPQHF